The clone carrying this T cell receptor beta chain has more than one count but fewer than ten. Its cognate antigen is unknown. This entry belongs to a study of radiotherapy plus CTLA-4 blockade in lung cancer. General study findings and limits: Interferon-beta and early blood T cell clone dynamics reportedly predicted response best.

The CDR3 has 16 amino acids. CDR1 is SGHRS and CDR2 is YFSETQ in the germline V gene. The V gene end was trimmed by 4 bases and the J gene end by 0 bases; junction bases not matched to a gene: 8. Method: immunoSEQ multiplex PCR; TCRdb's copy keeps in-frame clones and lacks some. The data hold some 50,000 clones, with roughly three quarters observed a single time. CTLA-4 blockade with ipilimumab, together with focal radiation, was given to patients with chemo-refractory metastatic non-small-cell lung cancer. This chain joins TRBV5-1 and TRBJ2-3, with 7 bases fitting TRBD1. This clonotype originated in a human donor with non-small cell lung cancer who had a partial response to radiotherapy plus ipilimumab. The specimen comprised peripheral blood, sampled from a patient treated with radiotherapy plus ipilimumab. The CDR3 DNA reads TGCGCCAGCAGCCAGGGGGACCGCCTTAGCACAGATACGCAGTATTTT. It translates to CASSQGDRLSTDTQYF.